This T cell receptor (beta chain) was sequenced during a study of radiotherapy plus CTLA-4 blockade in lung cancer. In the study overall: Among all patients, roughly 19% showed objective responses, while roughly 28% had disease control.

Assay used: immunoSEQ multiplex PCR; TCRdb lists only in-frame clones, some missing. The sample consists of 71,000 or so clones, around 84% of them appearing once. A word on this clone: Antigen specificity is unknown.

Patients with chemo-refractory metastatic non-small-cell lung cancer received focal radiation plus CTLA-4 blockade with ipilimumab. Study-level results: With interferon-beta, early dynamics of blood T cell clones were reported to best predict response. After treatment with radiotherapy plus ipilimumab, TCR clones that came from the tumor expanded in blood.

This CDR3 has 16 amino acids. The ends were cut back, 0 bases at V and 1 base at J, with 10 bases in the middle. CDR1 SGHDN and CDR2 FVKESK come from the germline V gene. The receptor's source is a human donor with non-small cell lung cancer who had stable disease on radiotherapy plus ipilimumab. Source: peripheral blood, taken from a patient treated with radiotherapy plus ipilimumab. V and J are TRBV14 and TRBJ2-4; TRBD2 might be the D (6 bases). The CDR3 is CASSQEVGGAKNIQYF. The CDR3 DNA sequence: TGTGCCAGCAGCCAAGAGGTCGGAGGGGCCAAAAACATTCAGTACTTC.